This T cell receptor beta chain was sequenced in a study of blood T cell repertoires in COVID-19. Study details: Donors in the United States, Italy and Spain gave samples during acute or convalescent COVID-19. PBMCs, B-cell-depleted T cells, or T cells provided the cDNA or gDNA that made up the material.

Authors' data handling: Using reference gene primer amplification, nucleated cell counts were estimated. Sequenced by immunoSEQ multiplex PCR; TCRdb stores in-frame clones only, minus some. V and J calls plus clone size are reproduced from that table; the DNA served to infer D and trimming. The profile shows some 240,000 clones, 80% to 90% of them singletons. This CDR3 is 13 amino acids long. V was trimmed by 5 bases and J by 10 bases, leaving 17 bases between them. Germline loops: CDR1 MNHEY, CDR2 SVGEGT. The sequence came from a woman aged 40 to 50 who had recovered from COVID-19. The rearrangement uses TRBV6-2 or TRBV6-3 and TRBJ1-1; D is perhaps TRBD1 (5 bases). Sequenced input: peripheral blood. CDR3 region: CASSPAGGSAAFF. CDR3 in DNA: TGTGCCAGCAGTCCCGCCGGGGGATCGGCAGCTTTCTTT.